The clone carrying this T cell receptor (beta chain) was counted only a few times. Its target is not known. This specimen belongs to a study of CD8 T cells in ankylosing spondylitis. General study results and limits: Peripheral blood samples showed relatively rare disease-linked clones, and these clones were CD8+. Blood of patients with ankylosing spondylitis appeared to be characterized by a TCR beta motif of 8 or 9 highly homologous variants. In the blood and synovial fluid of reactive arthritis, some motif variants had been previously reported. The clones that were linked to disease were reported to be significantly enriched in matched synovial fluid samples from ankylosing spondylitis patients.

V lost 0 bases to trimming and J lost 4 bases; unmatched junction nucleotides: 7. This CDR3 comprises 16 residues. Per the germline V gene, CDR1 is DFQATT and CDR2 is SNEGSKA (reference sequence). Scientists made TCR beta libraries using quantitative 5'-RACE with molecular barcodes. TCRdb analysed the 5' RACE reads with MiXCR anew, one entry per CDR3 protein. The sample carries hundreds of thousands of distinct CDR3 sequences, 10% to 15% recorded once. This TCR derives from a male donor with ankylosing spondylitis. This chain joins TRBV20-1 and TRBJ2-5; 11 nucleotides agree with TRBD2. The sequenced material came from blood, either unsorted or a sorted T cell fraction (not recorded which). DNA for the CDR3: TGCAGTGCTAGAGATCTTAGCGGGGGGGAGGGAGAGACCCAGTACTTC. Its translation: CSARDLSGGEGETQYF.